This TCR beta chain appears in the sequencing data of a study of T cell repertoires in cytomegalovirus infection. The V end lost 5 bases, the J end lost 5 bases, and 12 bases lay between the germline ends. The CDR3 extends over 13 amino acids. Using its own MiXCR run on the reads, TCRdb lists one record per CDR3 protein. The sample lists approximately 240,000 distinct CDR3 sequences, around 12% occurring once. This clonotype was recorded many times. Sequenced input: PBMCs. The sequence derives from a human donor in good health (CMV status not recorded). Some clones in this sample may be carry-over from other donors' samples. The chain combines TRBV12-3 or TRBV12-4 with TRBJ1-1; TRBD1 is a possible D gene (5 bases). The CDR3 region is CASSGGFRTEAFF. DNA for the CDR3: TGTGCCAGCAGTGGGGGTTTTAGGACTGAAGCTTTCTTT.